This note documents a single TCR beta chain sequence. What it recognizes is unknown. V was pared by 8 bases and J by 3 bases, with 10 bases between. This CDR3 has 13 residues. CDR1 and CDR2 (germline): SEHNR, FQNEAQ (reference sequence). The TCR alpha and TCR beta cDNA libraries, bearing sample barcodes and UMIs, were generated by 5'RACE using constant-segment primers. From the 5' RACE reads, TCRdb called clonotypes with MiXCR, one entry per CDR3 protein. The sample contains tens of thousands of distinct CDR3 sequences, 13% of which appear only once. The data were taken from a study of T-cell memory formation after mild COVID-19. The overall study: Each donor largely had its own TCR clusters.

Whole-study findings and limits: There was a balanced CD4/CD8 profile in clones contracting day 15 to 85, and later expanders leaned CD4+. Mainly in CM and EM were contracting CD4+ clones; CD8+ were in EMRA.

The clonotype originates from a young man who had mild COVID-19 (a few samples of this study predate the infection). Cell type and time point are not known. Sequencing input: PBMCs or a T cell subset sorted from them (not recorded which). This chain connects TRBV7-9 to TRBJ2-2; D gene ambiguous. The CDR3 spells CASVGIDTGELFF. The CDR3 DNA sequence: TGTGCCAGCGTGGGAATCGACACCGGGGAGCTGTTTTTT.